These 14 T cell receptor beta chains originate from one sample sequenced in a study of technical replicates of blood from a handful of donors. The table came from immunoSEQ multiplex PCR; TCRdb's copy has only in-frame clones and leaves some out. The data show roughly 60,000 clones, with around nine tenths seen just once and about 5% held by the top ten. Sequenced: PBMCs. The receptor set was obtained from a human donor in good health. Some clones in this sample may be carry-over from other donors' samples.

The chain combines TRBV9 with TRBJ2-7, with TRBD2 identical over 7 bases. This CDR3 is 14 amino acids long. Unmatched junction bases numbered 7, after V lost 4 bases and J lost 3 bases. Germline assignment: CDR1 SGDLS and CDR2 YYNGEE. Here the CDR3 reads CASSPTGGSYEQYF. The CDR3 bases are TGTGCCAGCAGCCCAACCGGCGGGAGCTACGAGCAGTACTTC. The full variable domain, completed using reference TRBV9 and TRBJ2-7, is DSGVTQTPKHLITATGQRVTLRCSPRSGDLSVYWYQQSLDQGLQFLIQYYNGEERAKGNILERFSAQQFPDLHSELNLSSLELGDSALYFCASSPTGGSYEQYFGPGTRLTVT.

This clone was observed a handful of times. The J gene is TRBJ1-1, the V gene TRBV27; tentatively, D is TRBD1 (6 bases). The CDR3 length is 16 residues. CDR1 is MNHEY, CDR2 SMNVEV, per germline (reference sequence). Trimming cost V 5 bases and J 4 bases, with 20 bases left between them. The chain's CDR3 is CASSPRTAITGTEAFF. The CDR3 DNA reads TGTGCCAGCAGTCCCCGGACAGCCATCACGGGCACTGAAGCTTTCTTT.

In this sample, this clone turned up once. V usage is TRBV14 and J usage is TRBJ1-5; D possibly corresponds to TRBD1 (6 bases). The germline CDR1 and CDR2 sequences are SGHDN and FVKESK. The CDR3 is 14 amino acids. The V end was cut by 2 bases, the J end by 7 bases, with 12 bases between. The CDR3 protein is CASSQQGQGQPQHF. CDR3 sequence (DNA): TGTGCCAGCAGCCAACAGGGGCAAGGACAGCCCCAGCATTTT.

V gene TRBV2 combines with J gene TRBJ2-3; the match to TRBD2 covers 10 bases. The CDR3 runs 15 residues. Germline V CDR1 and CDR2: SNHLY, FYNNEI. Germline trimming cut 4 bases from V and 6 bases from J; bases unmatched to any gene: 7. The CDR3 sequence: CASSATSGIVDTQYF. CDR3 DNA: TGTGCCAGCAGTGCCACTAGCGGGATCGTGGATACGCAGTATTTT.

V usage is TRBV6-1 and J usage is TRBJ2-3, with D unresolved. The germline V gene has CDR1 MNHNS and CDR2 SASEGT. This CDR3 spans 14 amino acids. The V end was cut by 8 bases, the J end by 0 bases, with 12 bases between. The CDR3 loop reads CASVGTRSTDTQYF. CDR3 bases: TGTGCCAGCGTGGGCACAAGGAGCACAGATACGCAGTATTTT.

This chain connects TRBV7-7 to TRBJ2-5; TRBD2 agrees at 12 bases. The germline gives CDR1 SSHAT, CDR2 FNYEAQ (reference sequence). V dropped 4 bases and J dropped 4; count of bases not matched to a gene: 4. This CDR3 has 15 residues. CDR3 nucleotide sequence: TGTGCCAGCAGCTCCGCGGGACTAGCGGGAGAGACCCAGTACTTC. Translation: CASSSAGLAGETQYF. The full variable domain, rest sourced from reference TRBV7-7 and TRBJ2-5, is GAGVSQSPRYKVTKRGQDVTLRCDPISSHATLYWYQQALGQGPEFLTYFNYEAQPDKSGLPSDRFSAERPEGSISTLTIQRTEQRDSAMYRCASSSAGLAGETQYFGPGTRLLVL.

The chain has TRBV7-9 and TRBJ2-7; D possibly corresponds to TRBD1 (6 bases). Looked up from germline, CDR1 is SEHNR and CDR2 is FQNEAQ (reference sequence). The CDR3 is made up of 14 amino acids. V gave up 3 bases and J gave up 2 bases, with 11 bases separating them. CDR3 residues: CASSFSGTTYEQYF. CDR3 coding DNA: TGTGCCAGCAGCTTTTCAGGGACAACCTACGAGCAGTACTTC.

This rearrangement joins TRBV18 to TRBJ2-5; 7 bases are a match to TRBD1. The J segment lost 4 bases and the V segment lost 3 bases, leaving 2 bases of the junction unmatched. Looked up from germline, CDR1 is KGHSH and CDR2 is LQKENI. The CDR3 is 13 amino acids. The CDR3 here is CASSPGTAETQYF. CDR3 DNA sequence: TGTGCCAGCTCACCTGGGACAGCAGAGACCCAGTACTTC.

V usage is TRBV5-8 and J usage is TRBJ2-1; TRBD2 aligns across 8 bases. V gave up 5 bases and J gave up 9 bases; unmatched junction bases: 13. The length of the CDR3 is 15 residues. Germline CDR1 reads SGHTS; CDR2 reads YDEGEE. CDR3 amino acids: CASSYRGGRGSEQFF. For the CDR3, the DNA is TGTGCCAGCAGTTACCGCGGGGGGCGAGGGTCTGAGCAGTTCTTC.

The V and J genes are TRBV4-2 and TRBJ2-5; possible D gene TRBD2, 6 bases. Trimming removed 0 bases from V and 0 bases from J, with 14 bases in between. From germline, CDR1 is LGHNA and CDR2 YNFKEQ. This CDR3 has 17 amino acids. Written as DNA, the CDR3 is TGTGCCAGCAGCCAAGAAGGGGCGGGAAGGTACCAAGAGACCCAGTACTTC. This encodes CASSQEGAGRYQETQYF.

In this sample, this clone turned up a few times. This chain joins TRBV7-8 and TRBJ1-5; D is possibly TRBD1 (6 bases). The CDR3 is made up of 14 amino acids. The V gene's germline CDR1 is SGHVS and CDR2 FQNEAQ. The V and J ends lost 5 bases and 8 bases respectively, with 16 bases between them. The CDR3 region is CASSPDRLFKPQHF. CDR3 nucleotides: TGTGCCAGCAGCCCAGACAGGCTGTTTAAGCCCCAGCATTTT.

This CDR3 reads CASSPREGDTEAFF. The CDR3 DNA reads as TGCGCCAGCAGTCCCAGGGAGGGAGACACTGAAGCTTTCTTT. The chain couples TRBV23-1 to TRBJ1-1, with a possible D match to TRBD1 (5 bases). TRBV23-1 is flagged as an ORF with uncertain function. The CDR3 extends over 14 amino acids. V lost 4 bases to trimming and J lost 3 bases, with 12 bases between them.

This clone appeared many times. The sample carries other DNA sequences with the same CDR3. The chain combines TRBV5-1 with TRBJ2-1, with TRBD2 identical over 11 bases. The CDR3 covers 14 residues. CDR1 and CDR2 from the germline V gene are SGHRS and YFSETQ. J gave up 4 bases and V 5 bases, and 2 bases lay outside the gene matches. DNA of the CDR3: TGCGCCAGCAGTACTAGCGGGGGTTACAATGAGCAGTTCTTC. Protein product: CASSTSGGYNEQFF.

This sequence joins TRBV6-5 and TRBJ1-2; D unresolved. V lost 2 bases to trimming and J lost 2 bases, with 12 bases between them. Germline V gene sequence: CDR1 MNHEY, CDR2 SVGAGI. This CDR3 is built from 15 residues. The CDR3 DNA sequence: TGTGCCAGCAGTTACCTTGAGCCGGGGAACTATGGCTACACCTTC. As protein: CASSYLEPGNYGYTF.